What follows are 18 T cell receptor beta chains derived from one specimen sequenced in a study of shared clonotypes between healthy human individuals (dated by TCRdb to about 2020). Receptor amplification or capture employed the immunoSEQ multiplex PCR assay. TCRdb took over this immuneACCESS table, retaining in-frame rearrangements with V and J assigned. Such tables are incomplete; in checked studies, under half of the missing clones stem from an unresolved V gene, and the remainder is unexplained. The table for this sample lists 500,000 or so clones; roughly 95% of them were counted only once. The ten largest clones represent about 0.067% of the sample. The specimen sequenced was naive CD4+ T cells sorted from blood. The cell subset or site label, read with the paper, signifies: CD45RA+ positively selected. The origin of the receptors is a woman in her twenties or thirties in good health.

This clone was recorded a few times. The genes are TRBV25-1 and TRBJ1-1; D is uncertain. Germline V gives CDR1 MGHDK, CDR2 SYGVNS. This CDR3 comprises 13 residues. Trimming took 4 bases from V and 1 from J, leaving 7 bases between them. CDR3 in amino acids: CASSAYTNTEAFF. Written as DNA, the CDR3 is TGTGCCAGCAGTGCTTACACGAACACTGAAGCTTTCTTT.

This sequence joins TRBV5-1 and TRBJ2-5; 12 bases line up with TRBD2. The trim removed 5 bases at V and 4 bases at J, leaving 6 bases unmatched. This CDR3 spans 15 amino acids. Germline V gives CDR1 SGHRS, CDR2 YFSETQ. This chain's CDR3 is CASSIASGRVETQYF. CDR3 nucleotide sequence: TGCGCCAGCAGTATTGCTAGCGGGAGGGTAGAGACCCAGTACTTC.

The chain employs TRBV5-4 and TRBJ2-7; 7 bases fit TRBD2. Germline CDR1 SGHNT, CDR2 YYREEE (reference sequence). The length of the CDR3 is 15 residues. Germline trimming cut 6 bases from V and 4 bases from J; bases unmatched to any gene: 13. In DNA, the CDR3 is TGTGCCAGCACTAAATGGGGGGGAGCCCGGTACGAGCAGTACTTC. This encodes CASTKWGGARYEQYF.

This rearrangement joins TRBV27 to TRBJ1-1, with TRBD1 identical over 7 bases. V dropped 4 bases and J dropped 3; count of bases not matched to a gene: 5. The germline gives CDR1 MNHEY, CDR2 SMNVEV (reference sequence). The CDR3 length is 14 residues. The CDR3 protein is CASSSQGWDTEAFF. DNA of the CDR3: TGTGCCAGCAGTTCACAGGGGTGGGACACTGAAGCTTTCTTT.

The V call is TRBV4-2, the J call TRBJ2-3; D gene ambiguous. The CDR3 totals 17 residues. V lost 1 base, J lost 6 bases, and 20 bases lay in between. Germline V gives CDR1 LGHNA, CDR2 YNFKEQ. CDR3 protein: CASSQAFRTDERDTQYF. CDR3 bases: TGTGCCAGCAGCCAAGCTTTCAGGACGGACGAGAGGGATACGCAGTATTTT.

The J gene is TRBJ2-5, the V gene TRBV29-1; TRBD2 is a possible D gene (6 bases). CDR1 is SQVTM and CDR2 is ANQGSEA in the germline V gene. The CDR3 sequence is 16 residues long. With 0 bases removed from V and 1 base from J, the gap between germline ends came to 15 bases. CDR3: CSVEDLRGAPQETQYF. CDR3 DNA sequence: TGCAGCGTTGAAGATCTTCGCGGGGCACCCCAAGAGACCCAGTACTTC.

The chain links TRBV28 to TRBJ1-5; TRBD1 might be the D (5 bases). The germline gives CDR1 MDHEN, CDR2 SYDVKM. The CDR3 consists of 14 residues. V was clipped by 3 bases and J by 5 bases, with 11 bases between them. CDR3 sequence reads: CASSLSRDDQPQHF. CDR3 nucleotides: TGTGCCAGCAGTTTGAGCAGGGACGATCAGCCCCAGCATTTT.

The V call is TRBV27, the J call TRBJ1-4, with a weak D call TRBD1 (5 bases). The V end was cut by 2 bases, the J end by 0 bases, with 10 bases between. CDR3 length: 16 amino acids. Germline V gene lookup returns CDR1 MNHEY and CDR2 SMNVEV (reference sequence). CDR3 region: CASSLLGGATNEKLFF. DNA of the CDR3: TGTGCCAGCAGTTTACTGGGGGGAGCAACTAATGAAAAACTGTTTTTT.

The chain couples TRBV7-9 to TRBJ1-4, with D possibly TRBD1 on 5 matching bases. Per the germline V gene, CDR1 is SEHNR and CDR2 is FQNEAQ (reference sequence). Trimming took off 5 bases at V and 5 bases at J, with 18 bases between the two ends. The CDR3 has 16 amino acids. The CDR3: CASSTTRDRVNEKLFF. The CDR3 nucleotides read TGTGCCAGCAGCACAACTCGCGACAGAGTCAATGAAAAACTGTTTTTT.

J is TRBJ2-5 and V is TRBV27; 7 bases are shared with TRBD1. The DNA end is more similar to TRBJ2-7, so the J call may be wrong. The CDR3 has 15 amino acids. Germline assignment: CDR1 MNHEY and CDR2 SMNVEV (reference sequence). In DNA form, the CDR3 reads TGTGCCAGCAGTTTCCGGGACAGCATATCCTACGAGCAGTACTTC. This sequence encodes CASSFRDSISYEQYF.

This sequence joins TRBV6-6 and TRBJ1-4, with D perhaps TRBD1 (6 bases). This CDR3 contains 13 residues. V gave up 10 bases and J gave up 2 bases, with 11 bases separating them. Looked up from germline, CDR1 is MNHNY and CDR2 is SVGAGI (reference sequence). The CDR3 spells CAILRGTNEKLFF. The CDR3 DNA sequence: TGTGCCATCCTTAGGGGGACTAATGAAAAACTGTTTTTT.

The CDR3 region is CASSFMTGKLSSSYEQYF. In DNA form, the CDR3 reads TGTGCCAGCAGTTTTATGACAGGAAAGCTCTCGAGCTCCTACGAGCAGTACTTC. The chain recombines TRBV28 with TRBJ2-7; tentatively, D is TRBD1 (6 bases). Trimming removed 3 bases at V and 0 bases at J, with 21 bases between. The length of the CDR3 is 18 residues. Germline CDR1 is MDHEN and CDR2 is SYDVKM.

This clone was seen once. The V call is TRBV25-1, the J call TRBJ2-3; D might be TRBD2 (5 bases). CDR1 and CDR2 from the germline V gene are MGHDK and SYGVNS. This CDR3 is 12 amino acids long. V was trimmed by 9 bases and J by 4 bases, leaving 11 bases between them. The CDR3 region has the DNA TGTGCCAGTAGCGTTGCCCCAGATACGCAGTATTTT. Translating it yields CASSVAPDTQYF.

V is TRBV4-1 and J is TRBJ1-5; possibly TRBD1 for D (6 bases). Trimming stripped 2 bases from V and 3 bases from J, with 14 bases between. Germline V gene lookup returns CDR1 MGHRA and CDR2 YSYEKL. CDR3 length: 16 amino acids. Here the CDR3 DNA reads TGCGCCAGCAGCCAAAAGGGGGGGCCAGTCAATCAGCCCCAGCATTTT. Its protein product is CASSQKGGPVNQPQHF.

J is TRBJ1-2 and V is TRBV28; D is ambiguous. This CDR3 contains 13 residues. V was shortened by 1 base and J by 2 bases, with 5 bases between the two germline ends. The germline CDR1 and CDR2 sequences are MDHEN and SYDVKM. CDR3 loop: CASSLYGNYGYTF. The CDR3 nucleotides are TGTGCCAGCAGTTTATACGGGAACTATGGCTACACCTTC.

The count of this clone is one. The CDR3 nucleotides are TGTGCCAGTAGTAGCGACCAAGCGGATACGCAGTATTTT. It translates to CASSSDQADTQYF. The V gene is TRBV19, the J gene TRBJ2-3; D is undetermined. The CDR3 covers 13 residues. The V end lost 4 bases, the J end lost 6 bases, and 11 bases lay between the germline ends. Looked up from germline, CDR1 is LNHDA and CDR2 is SQIVND (reference sequence).

V usage is TRBV2 and J usage is TRBJ2-7; maybe TRBD1 (6 bases). The CDR3 is 11 amino acids. The V end was cut by 6 bases, the J end by 9 bases, with 12 bases between. Germline values: CDR1 SNHLY, CDR2 FYNNEI. The CDR3 DNA reads TGTGCCAGCAGAGGGGGTAAGGGGCAGTACTTC. Amino acids: CASRGGKGQYF.

This chain joins TRBV18 and TRBJ1-1; 7 nucleotides line up with TRBD1. Germline V lookup: CDR1 KGHSH, CDR2 LQKENI. The CDR3 is 16 residues long. The trim removed 3 bases at V and 1 base at J, leaving 8 bases unmatched. CDR3 in DNA: TGTGCCAGCTCACCTACTCCGGGACAGAAGAACACTGAAGCTTTCTTT. Residues: CASSPTPGQKNTEAFF.